This T cell receptor (beta chain) was found in a study of cytomegalovirus exposure and HLA in healthy donors. V shed 0 bases and J shed 8 bases, with 14 bases lying between them. The germline CDR1 and CDR2 sequences are ENHRY and SYGVKD. This CDR3 is built from 16 residues. Primers included in the PCR were 60 Vbeta and 13 Jbeta primers. Clones were sequenced by immunoSEQ multiplex PCR, and TCRdb holds only the in-frame ones, with some missing. The data contain approximately 150,000 clones, under 80% of them singletons. This TCR was sampled from a human donor in good health. Sequencing was done on a sample of PBMCs. The genes are TRBV10-3 and TRBJ1-6; possible D gene TRBD1, 6 bases. The CDR3 DNA reads as TGTGCCATCAGTGAGTCTCAAGGGAGGGGGGATTCACCCCTCCACTTT. It specifies CAISESQGRGDSPLHF.